This T cell receptor (beta chain) was captured by sequencing in a study of beta chain features in type 1 diabetes. As every portion of the isolated RNA was reverse transcribed, the sequencing read expressed TCRB transcripts. Sequenced by immunoSEQ multiplex PCR; TCRdb stores in-frame clones only, minus some. This sample has under 450,000 clones; approximately 15% occur once, and the top ten carry roughly 0.036%. The trim removed 1 base at V and 3 bases at J, leaving 8 bases unmatched. This CDR3 is 16 amino acids long. Looked up from germline, CDR1 is GTSNPN and CDR2 is SVGIG (reference sequence). In this sample, this clone turned up a few times. Its matching antigen is unknown. General study results and limits: For Type 1 diabetes patients, all four CD4+ subsets carried TCRB CDR3s that were moderately but significantly shorter. The naive, central memory and Treg TCRB repertoires of patients appeared to be more similar to one another than those of healthy donors. Fewer insertions but more deletions were seen at VDJ junctions in type 1 diabetes patients.

Purities over 95% were achieved in all sorted populations. The sequence came from a man aged 25-40 years in good health. Sample: naive CD4+ T cells from blood. This chain links TRBV30 with TRBJ2-3; TRBD2 agrees at 9 bases. Here the CDR3 reads CAWSGGSGSFTDTQYF. The CDR3 nucleotides read TGTGCCTGGAGTGGTGGTAGCGGGAGTTTTACAGATACGCAGTATTTT.